Listed below are T cell receptor beta chains from one sample, sequenced in a study of T cells in Graves' hyperthyroidism and ophthalmopathy. MiXCR, run by TCRdb on the multiplex PCR reads, gives a single entry per CDR3 protein. This sample carries about 360,000 distinct CDR3 sequences, roughly 13% of them seen once, and the ten largest clones take around 21%. The material sequenced was blood. These receptors originate from a man younger than 40 with Graves' hyperthyroidism that later progressed to Graves' ophthalmopathy. Each CDR3 is given with its conserved first and last residue. A D gene is named only where the DNA matches it firmly. Clone size is given for some rows only: seen once, a few or many times, or a class if the clone is expanded.

cdr3_length,v_call,j_call,d_call,clone_size,cdr3_aa,cdr3_nt
14,TRBV18,TRBJ2-7,.,few,CASWRGPSSYEQYF,TGTGCCTCCTGGCGGGGGCCAAGCTCCTACGAGCAGTACTTC
15,TRBV3-1,TRBJ2-1,TRBD1,.,CASSQELQGAYEQFF,TGTGCCAGCAGCCAAGAATTACAGGGGGCCTATGAGCAGTTCTTC
15,TRBV9,TRBJ2-2,TRBD2,.,CASTTGGPSGGELFF,TGTGCCAGCACCACGGGGGGGCCCTCGGGCGGGGAGCTGTTTTTT
15,TRBV5-4,TRBJ2-1,TRBD1,.,CASSEQGGVVNEQFF,TGTGCCAGCAGCGAACAGGGGGGTGTCGTCAATGAGCAGTTCTTC
12,TRBV19,TRBJ1-1,.,few,CASHHWNTEAFF,TGTGCCAGTCATCATTGGAACACTGAAGCTTTCTTT
15,TRBV7-9,TRBJ2-2,.,many,CASSDGGTNTGELFF,TGTGCCAGCAGCGACGGAGGGACGAACACCGGGGAGCTGTTTTTT
13,TRBV18,TRBJ1-5,.,few,CASSPQTNQPQHF,TGTGCCAGCTCACCACAAACAAATCAGCCCCAGCATTTT
14,TRBV19,TRBJ2-2,.,few,CASMELAGTGELFF,TGTGCCAGTATGGAGCTAGCTGGCACCGGGGAGCTGTTTTTT
12,TRBV15,TRBJ2-1,.,.,CATSGVYNEQFF,TGTGCCACCAGCGGAGTATACAATGAGCAGTTCTTC
15,TRBV5-6,TRBJ2-7,.,many,CASSLFRGRDYEQYF,TGTGCCAGCAGCTTGTTTCGGGGGCGAGACTACGAGCAGTACTTC
14,TRBV27,TRBJ2-1,.,many,CASMPGGSYNEQFF,TGTGCCAGCATGCCAGGGGGGAGTTACAATGAGCAGTTCTTC
14,TRBV19,TRBJ2-7,.,.,CASSMRHFSYEQYF,TGTGCCAGTAGTATGAGGCACTTCTCCTACGAGCAGTACTTC